This T cell receptor beta chain derives from a study of blood T cell repertoires in COVID-19. V dropped 3 bases and J dropped 4 bases, with 7 bases sitting between them. The CDR3 length is 14 residues. Germline loops: CDR1 KGHSH, CDR2 LQKENI. Produced via immunoSEQ multiplex PCR; TCRdb's table is partial and in-frame only. The table records approximately 100,000 clones, roughly 85% of them present only once. The TCR comes from a man older than 75 with acute or convalescent COVID-19. The specimen sequenced was peripheral blood. This chain uses TRBV18 with TRBJ1-6, with D perhaps TRBD1 (5 bases). CDR3 DNA: TGTGCCAGCTCACCGACAGAATATAATTCACCCCTCCACTTT. This gives the protein CASSPTEYNSPLHF.